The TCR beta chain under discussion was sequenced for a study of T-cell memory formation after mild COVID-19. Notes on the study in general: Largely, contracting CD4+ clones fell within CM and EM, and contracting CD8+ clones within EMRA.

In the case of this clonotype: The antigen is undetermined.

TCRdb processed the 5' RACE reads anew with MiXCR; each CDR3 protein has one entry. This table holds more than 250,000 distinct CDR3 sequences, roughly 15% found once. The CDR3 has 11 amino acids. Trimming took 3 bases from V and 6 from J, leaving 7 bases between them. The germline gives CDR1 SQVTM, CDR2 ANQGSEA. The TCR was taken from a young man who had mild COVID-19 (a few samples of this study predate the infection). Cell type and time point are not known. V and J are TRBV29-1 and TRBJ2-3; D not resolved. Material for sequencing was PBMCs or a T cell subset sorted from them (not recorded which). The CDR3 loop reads CSVDIGDTQYF. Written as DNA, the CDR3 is TGCAGCGTTGATATCGGGGATACGCAGTATTTT.